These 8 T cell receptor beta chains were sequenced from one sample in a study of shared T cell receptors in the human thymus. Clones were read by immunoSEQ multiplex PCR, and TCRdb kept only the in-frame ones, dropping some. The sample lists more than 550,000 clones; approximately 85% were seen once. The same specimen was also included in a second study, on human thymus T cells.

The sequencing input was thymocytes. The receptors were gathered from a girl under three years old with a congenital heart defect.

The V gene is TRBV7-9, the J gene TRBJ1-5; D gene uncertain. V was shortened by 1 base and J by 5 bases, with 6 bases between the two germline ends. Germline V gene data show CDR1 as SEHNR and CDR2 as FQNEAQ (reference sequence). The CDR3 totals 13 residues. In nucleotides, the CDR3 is TGTGCCAGCAGCTTAGGACTACATCAGCCCCAGCATTTT. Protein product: CASSLGLHQPQHF.

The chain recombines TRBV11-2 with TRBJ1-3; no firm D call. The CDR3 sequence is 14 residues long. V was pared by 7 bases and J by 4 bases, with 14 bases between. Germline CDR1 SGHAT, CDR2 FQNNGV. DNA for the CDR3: TGTGCCAGCAACCACCCCCCCCGGGGAAACACCATATATTTT. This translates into CASNHPPRGNTIYF.

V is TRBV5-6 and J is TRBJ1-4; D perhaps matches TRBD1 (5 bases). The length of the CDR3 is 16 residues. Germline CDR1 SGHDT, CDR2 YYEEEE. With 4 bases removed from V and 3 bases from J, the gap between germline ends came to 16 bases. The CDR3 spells CASSTQRGFPNEKLFF. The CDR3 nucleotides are TGTGCCAGCAGCACACAACGGGGGTTCCCTAATGAAAAACTGTTTTTT.

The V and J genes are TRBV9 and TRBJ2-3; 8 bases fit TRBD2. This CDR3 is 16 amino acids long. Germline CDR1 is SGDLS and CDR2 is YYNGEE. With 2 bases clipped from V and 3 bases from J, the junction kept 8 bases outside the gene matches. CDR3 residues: CASSVSGGNPTDTQYF. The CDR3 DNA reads TGTGCCAGCAGCGTGAGCGGGGGAAACCCTACAGATACGCAGTATTTT.

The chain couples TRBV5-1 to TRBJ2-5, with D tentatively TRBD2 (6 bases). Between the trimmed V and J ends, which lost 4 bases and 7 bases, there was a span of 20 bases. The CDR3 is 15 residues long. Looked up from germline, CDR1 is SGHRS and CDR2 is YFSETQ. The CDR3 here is CASSPTSGRLGTQYF. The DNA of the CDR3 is TGCGCCAGCAGCCCGACTAGTGGCCGGCTTGGGACCCAGTACTTC.

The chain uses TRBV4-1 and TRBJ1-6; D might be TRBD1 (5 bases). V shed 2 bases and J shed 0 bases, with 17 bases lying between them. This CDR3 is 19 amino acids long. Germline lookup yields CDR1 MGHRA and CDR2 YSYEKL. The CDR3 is CASSQTSRQQSSYNSPLHF. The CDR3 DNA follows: TGCGCCAGCAGCCAAACGTCACGACAGCAGAGCTCCTATAATTCACCCCTCCACTTT.

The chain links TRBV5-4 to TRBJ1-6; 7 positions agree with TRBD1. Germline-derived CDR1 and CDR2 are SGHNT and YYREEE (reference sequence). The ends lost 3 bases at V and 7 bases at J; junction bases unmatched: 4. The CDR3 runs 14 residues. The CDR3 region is CASSSDRENSPLHF. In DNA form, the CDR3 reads TGTGCCAGCAGCTCCGACAGGGAGAATTCACCCCTCCACTTT.

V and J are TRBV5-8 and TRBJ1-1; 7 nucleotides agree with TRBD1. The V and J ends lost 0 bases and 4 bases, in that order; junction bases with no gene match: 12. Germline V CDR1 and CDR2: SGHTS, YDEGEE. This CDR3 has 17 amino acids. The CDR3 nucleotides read TGTGCCAGCAGCTTGGCCTTATCTGACCAGGGGGGCACTGAAGCTTTCTTT. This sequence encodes CASSLALSDQGGTEAFF.